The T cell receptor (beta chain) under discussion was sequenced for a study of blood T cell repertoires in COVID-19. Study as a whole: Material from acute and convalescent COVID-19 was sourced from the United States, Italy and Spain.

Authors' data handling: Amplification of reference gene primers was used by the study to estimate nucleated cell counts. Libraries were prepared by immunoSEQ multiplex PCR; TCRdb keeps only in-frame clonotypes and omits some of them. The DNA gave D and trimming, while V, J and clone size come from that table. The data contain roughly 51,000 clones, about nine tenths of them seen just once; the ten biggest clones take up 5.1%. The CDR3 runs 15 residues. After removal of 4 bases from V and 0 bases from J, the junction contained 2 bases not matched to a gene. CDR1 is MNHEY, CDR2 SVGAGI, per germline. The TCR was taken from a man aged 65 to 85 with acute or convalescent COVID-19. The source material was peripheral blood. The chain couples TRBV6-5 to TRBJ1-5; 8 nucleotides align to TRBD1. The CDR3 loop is CASSSTGGSNQPQHF. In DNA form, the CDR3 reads TGTGCCAGCAGTTCCACAGGGGGTAGCAATCAGCCCCAGCATTTT.